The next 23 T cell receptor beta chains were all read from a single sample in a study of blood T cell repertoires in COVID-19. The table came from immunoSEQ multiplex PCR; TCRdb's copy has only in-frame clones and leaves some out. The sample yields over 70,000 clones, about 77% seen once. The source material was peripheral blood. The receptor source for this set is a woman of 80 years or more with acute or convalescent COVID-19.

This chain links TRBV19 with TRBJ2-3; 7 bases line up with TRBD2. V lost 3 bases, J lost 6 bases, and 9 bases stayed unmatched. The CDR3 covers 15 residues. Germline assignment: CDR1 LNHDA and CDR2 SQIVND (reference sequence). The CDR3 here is CASSIGGSRSDTQYF. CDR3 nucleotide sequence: TGTGCCAGTAGTATTGGCGGGAGTCGTTCGGATACGCAGTATTTT. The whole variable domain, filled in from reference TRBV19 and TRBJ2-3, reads DGGITQSPKYLFRKEGQNVTLSCEQNLNHDAMYWYRQDPGQGLRLIYYSQIVNDFQKGDIAEGYSVSREKKESFPLTVTSAQKNPTAFYLCASSIGGSRSDTQYFGPGTRLTVL.

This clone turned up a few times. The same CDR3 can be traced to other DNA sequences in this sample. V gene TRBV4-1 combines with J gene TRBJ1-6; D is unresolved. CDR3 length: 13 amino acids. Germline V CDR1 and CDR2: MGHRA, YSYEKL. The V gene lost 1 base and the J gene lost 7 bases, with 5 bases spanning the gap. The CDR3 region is CASSQGVNSPLHF. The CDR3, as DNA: TGCGCCAGCAGCCAAGGTGTAAATTCACCCCTCCACTTT.

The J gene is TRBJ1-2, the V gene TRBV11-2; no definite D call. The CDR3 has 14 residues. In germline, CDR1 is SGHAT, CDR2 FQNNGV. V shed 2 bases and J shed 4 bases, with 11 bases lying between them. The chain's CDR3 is CASSLNQRGYGYTF. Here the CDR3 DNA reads TGTGCCAGCAGCTTAAATCAGCGTGGCTATGGCTACACCTTC.

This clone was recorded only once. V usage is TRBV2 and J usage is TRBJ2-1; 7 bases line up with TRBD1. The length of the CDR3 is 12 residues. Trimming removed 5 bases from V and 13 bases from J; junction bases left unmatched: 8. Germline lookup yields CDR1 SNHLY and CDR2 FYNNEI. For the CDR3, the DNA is TGTGCCAGCAGTAGGTCCGGGACAGCCCAGTTCTTC. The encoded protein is CASSRSGTAQFF.

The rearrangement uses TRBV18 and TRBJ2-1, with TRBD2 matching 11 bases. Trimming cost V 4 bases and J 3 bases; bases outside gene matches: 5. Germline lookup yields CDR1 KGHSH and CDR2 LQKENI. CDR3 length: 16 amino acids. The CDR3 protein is CASSLTLAGDYNEQFF. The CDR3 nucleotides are TGTGCCAGCTCACTGACACTAGCGGGAGACTACAATGAGCAGTTCTTC.

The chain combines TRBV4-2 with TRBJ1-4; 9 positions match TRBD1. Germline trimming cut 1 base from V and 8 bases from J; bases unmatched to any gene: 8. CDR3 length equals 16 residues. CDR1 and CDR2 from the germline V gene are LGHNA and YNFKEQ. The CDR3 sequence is CASSQGPGQGGEKLFF. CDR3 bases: TGTGCCAGCAGCCAAGGGCCGGGACAGGGAGGCGAAAAACTGTTTTTT.

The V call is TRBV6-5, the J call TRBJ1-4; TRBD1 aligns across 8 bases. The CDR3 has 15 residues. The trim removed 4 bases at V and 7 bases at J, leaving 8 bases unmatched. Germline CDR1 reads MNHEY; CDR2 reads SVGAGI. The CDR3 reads CASSWSGGRGEKLFF. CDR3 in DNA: TGTGCCAGCAGTTGGTCAGGGGGCAGAGGTGAAAAACTGTTTTTT.

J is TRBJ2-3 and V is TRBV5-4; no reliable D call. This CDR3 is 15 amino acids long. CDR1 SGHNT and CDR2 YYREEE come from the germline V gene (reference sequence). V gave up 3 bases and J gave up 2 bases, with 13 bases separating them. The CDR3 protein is CASSSPGGSTDTQYF. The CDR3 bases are TGTGCCAGCAGCTCCCCTGGCGGTTCCACAGATACGCAGTATTTT.

CDR3 protein: CASSPRTDHTEAFF. The CDR3 nucleotides read TGTGCCAGCTCACCGAGGACAGACCACACTGAAGCTTTCTTT. V is TRBV18 and J is TRBJ1-1, with TRBD1 as a possible D gene (6 bases). V was clipped by 3 bases and J by 3 bases, with 11 bases between them. The length of the CDR3 is 14 residues. The V gene's germline CDR1 is KGHSH and CDR2 LQKENI.

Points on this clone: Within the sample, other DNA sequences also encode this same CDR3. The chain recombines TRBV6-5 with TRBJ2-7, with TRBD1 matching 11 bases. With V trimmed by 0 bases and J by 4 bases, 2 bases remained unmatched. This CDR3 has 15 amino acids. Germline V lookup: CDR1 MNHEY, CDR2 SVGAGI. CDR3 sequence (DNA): TGTGCCAGCAGTTACTCCGGGACAGGGGGATACGAGCAGTACTTC. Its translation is CASSYSGTGGYEQYF.

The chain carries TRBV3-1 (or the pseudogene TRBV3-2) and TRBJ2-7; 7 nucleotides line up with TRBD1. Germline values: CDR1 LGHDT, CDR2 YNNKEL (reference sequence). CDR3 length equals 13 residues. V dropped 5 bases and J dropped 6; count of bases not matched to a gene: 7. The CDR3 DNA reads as TGTGCCAGCAGCTACAGGGGCCCCATCGAGCAGTACTTC. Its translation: CASSYRGPIEQYF.

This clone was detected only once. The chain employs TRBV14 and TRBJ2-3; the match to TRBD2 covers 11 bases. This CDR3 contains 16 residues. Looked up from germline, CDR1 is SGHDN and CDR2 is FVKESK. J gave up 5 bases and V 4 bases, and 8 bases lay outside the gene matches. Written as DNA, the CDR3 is TGTGCCAGCAGCCCGTTAGCGGGAGGGCCACGAGATACGCAGTATTTT. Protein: CASSPLAGGPRDTQYF.

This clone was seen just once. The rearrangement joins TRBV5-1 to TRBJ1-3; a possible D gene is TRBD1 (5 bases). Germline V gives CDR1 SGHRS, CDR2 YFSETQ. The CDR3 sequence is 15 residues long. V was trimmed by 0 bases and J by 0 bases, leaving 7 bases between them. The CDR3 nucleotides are TGCGCCAGCAGCTTGGGGGACTTCTCTGGAAACACCATATATTTT. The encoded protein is CASSLGDFSGNTIYF.

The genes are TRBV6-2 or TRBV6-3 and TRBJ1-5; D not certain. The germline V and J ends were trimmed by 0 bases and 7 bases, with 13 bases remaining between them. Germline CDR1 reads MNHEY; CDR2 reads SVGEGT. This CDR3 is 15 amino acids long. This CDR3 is CASSYSIGTGQPQHF. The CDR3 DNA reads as TGTGCCAGCAGTTACTCGATAGGAACGGGGCAGCCCCAGCATTTT.

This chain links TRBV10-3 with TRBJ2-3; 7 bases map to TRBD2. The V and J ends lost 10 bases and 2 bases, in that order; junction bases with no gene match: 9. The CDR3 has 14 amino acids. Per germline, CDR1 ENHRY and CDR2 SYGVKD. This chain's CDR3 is CATRLALNTDTQYF. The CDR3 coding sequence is TGTGCCACACGACTAGCCCTTAACACAGATACGCAGTATTTT.

CDR3 residues: CASSSPGGLAGTDTQYF. CDR3 bases: TGTGCCAGCAGCTCACCCGGCGGACTAGCGGGAACAGATACGCAGTATTTT. The chain links TRBV7-2 to TRBJ2-3; 12 bases agree with TRBD2. The V and J ends lost 4 bases and 3 bases, in that order; junction bases with no gene match: 8. Germline CDR1 and CDR2: SGHTA and FQGNSA. The length of the CDR3 is 17 residues.

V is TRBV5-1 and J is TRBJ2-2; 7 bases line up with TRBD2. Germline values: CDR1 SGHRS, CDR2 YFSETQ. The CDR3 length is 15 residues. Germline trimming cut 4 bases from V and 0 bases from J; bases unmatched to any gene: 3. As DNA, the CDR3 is TGCGCCAGCAGCCCGGGACTACCGAACACCGGGGAGCTGTTTTTT. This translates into CASSPGLPNTGELFF.

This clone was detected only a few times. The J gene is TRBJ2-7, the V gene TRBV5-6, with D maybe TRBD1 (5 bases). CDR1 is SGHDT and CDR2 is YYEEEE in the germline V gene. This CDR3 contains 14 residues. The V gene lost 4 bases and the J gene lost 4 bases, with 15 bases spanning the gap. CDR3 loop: CASSDLQGVYEQYF. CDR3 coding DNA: TGTGCCAGCAGCGACCTTCAAGGGGTGTACGAGCAGTACTTC. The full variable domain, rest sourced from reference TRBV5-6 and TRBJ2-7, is DAGVTQSPTHLIKTRGQQVTLRCSPKSGHDTVSWYQQALGQGPQFIFQYYEEEERQRGNFPDRFSGHQFPNYSSELNVNALLLGDSALYLCASSDLQGVYEQYFGPGTRLTVT.

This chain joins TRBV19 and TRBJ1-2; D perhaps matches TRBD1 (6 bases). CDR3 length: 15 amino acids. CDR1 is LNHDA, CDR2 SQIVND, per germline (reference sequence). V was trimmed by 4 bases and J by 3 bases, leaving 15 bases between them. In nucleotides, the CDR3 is TGTGCCAGTAGTACAGGGGCGCTCGGGCACTATGGCTACACCTTC. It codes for CASSTGALGHYGYTF.

CDR3 in amino acids: CASSLGVFTEAFF. The DNA for the CDR3 is TGTGCCAGCAGCCTCGGGGTGTTCACTGAAGCTTTCTTT. This chain joins TRBV3-1 (or the pseudogene TRBV3-2) and TRBJ1-1; unclear D gene. Trimming stripped 4 bases from V and 4 bases from J, with 10 bases between. Germline V gene sequence: CDR1 LGHDT, CDR2 YNNKEL (reference sequence). The CDR3 spans 13 residues.

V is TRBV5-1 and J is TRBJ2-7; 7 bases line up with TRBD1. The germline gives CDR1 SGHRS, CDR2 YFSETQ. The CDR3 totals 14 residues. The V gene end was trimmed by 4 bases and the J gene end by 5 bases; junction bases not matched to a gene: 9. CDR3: CASSPDRDVHEQYF. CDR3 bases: TGCGCCAGCAGCCCAGACAGGGACGTCCACGAGCAGTACTTC.

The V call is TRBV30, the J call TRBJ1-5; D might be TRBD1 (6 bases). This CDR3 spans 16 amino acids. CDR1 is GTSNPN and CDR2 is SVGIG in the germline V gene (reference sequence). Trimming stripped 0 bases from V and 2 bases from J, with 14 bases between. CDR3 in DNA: TGTGCCTGGAGTGTCCAGGGACAAAGAGGCAATCAGCCCCAGCATTTT. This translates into CAWSVQGQRGNQPQHF.

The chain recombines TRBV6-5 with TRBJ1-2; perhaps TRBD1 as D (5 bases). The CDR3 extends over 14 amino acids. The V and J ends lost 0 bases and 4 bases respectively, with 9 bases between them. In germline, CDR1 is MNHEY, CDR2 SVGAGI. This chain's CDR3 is CASSYSDRFYGYTF. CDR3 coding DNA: TGTGCCAGCAGTTACTCTGACAGATTCTATGGCTACACCTTC.